The clone carrying this TCR beta chain was seen a handful of times. The antigen is undetermined. These data come from a study of T cell responses to AZD1222 COVID-19 vaccine. Timing groups of about 4 and about 12 weeks for second doses were pooled. Study-wide results and caveats: White British people made up most donors, females outnumbered males, and clonal diversity was possibly underestimated.

The V and J ends lost 1 base and 1 base respectively, with 13 bases between them. CDR3 length equals 16 residues. CDR1 and CDR2 (germline): MNHEY, SVGAGI. Sequencing was performed with immunoSEQ multiplex PCR; in TCRdb, only in-frame clones are kept and a portion is missing. Among 95,000 to 100,000 clones listed, roughly 86% were seen once. This receptor was taken from an adult who received the AZD1222 COVID-19 vaccine. The sample here was peripheral blood, taken 28 days after the second AZD1222 dose. The V call is TRBV6-5, the J call TRBJ1-1; D uncertain. The CDR3 spells CASSYLIVEGNTEAFF. CDR3 coding DNA: TGTGCCAGCAGTTACTTAATAGTCGAAGGGAACACTGAAGCTTTCTTT.